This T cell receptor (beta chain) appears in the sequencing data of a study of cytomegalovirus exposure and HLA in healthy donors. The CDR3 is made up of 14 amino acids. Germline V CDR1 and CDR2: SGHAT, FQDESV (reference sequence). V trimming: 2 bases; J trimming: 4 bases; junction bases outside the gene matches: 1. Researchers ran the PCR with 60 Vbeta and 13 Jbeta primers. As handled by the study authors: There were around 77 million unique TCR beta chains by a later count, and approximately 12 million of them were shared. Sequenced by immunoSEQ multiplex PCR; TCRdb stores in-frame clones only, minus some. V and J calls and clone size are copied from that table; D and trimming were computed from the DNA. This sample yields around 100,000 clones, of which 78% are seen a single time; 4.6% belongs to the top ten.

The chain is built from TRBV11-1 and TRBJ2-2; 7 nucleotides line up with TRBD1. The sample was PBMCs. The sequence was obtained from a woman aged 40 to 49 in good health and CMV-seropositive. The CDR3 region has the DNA TGTGCCAGCAGCTTAAGACAGGGCACCGGGGAGCTGTTTTTT. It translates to CASSLRQGTGELFF.